Included here is one T cell receptor (beta chain) sequence, with context. Its antigen is not identified. The sample belongs to a study of shared clonotypes between healthy human individuals. Researchers partitioned CD4+ cells into CD45RA+ naive and CD45RA-negative memory subsets. Study outcomes and limitations: The expectation was that sequencing depth would affect clonotype sharing among donors. Generally, naive subsets came out with larger estimated richness than memory subsets.

Germline V gene sequence: CDR1 MNHNS, CDR2 SASEGT. The CDR3 runs 16 residues. V lost 1 base to trimming and J lost 0 bases, with 10 bases between them. The table came from immunoSEQ multiplex PCR; TCRdb's copy has only in-frame clones and leaves some out. The sample carries hundreds of thousands of clones, approximately 79% recorded once. The receptor's source is a woman aged 30 to 39 in good health. This chain links TRBV6-1 with TRBJ1-5; D uncertain. Sequencing was carried out using memory CD4+ T cells sorted from blood. Subset specified: CD45RA-negative fraction. The CDR3 sequence is CASSEGMWYSNQPQHF. The CDR3, as DNA: TGTGCCAGCAGTGAAGGAATGTGGTATAGCAATCAGCCCCAGCATTTT.